This T cell receptor (beta chain) was observed in a study of T cell responses to AZD1222 COVID-19 vaccine. Study-wide background: Second-dose intervals of approximately 4 or approximately 12 weeks were pooled.

Produced via immunoSEQ multiplex PCR; TCRdb's table is partial and in-frame only. The repertoire holds around 180,000 clones, with about 91% as singletons. This clone was seen only once. Its cognate antigen is unknown. Overall study results and limits: Most donors were white British, females outnumbered males, and clonal diversity was possibly underestimated. The study found Spike-specific TCR breadth and depth rose after two AZD1222 doses.

The V gene lost 4 bases and the J gene lost 1 base, with 16 bases spanning the gap. This CDR3 is built from 16 residues. Germline CDR1 and CDR2: MNHNS and SASEGT. The source is an adult in good health. This specimen consisted of peripheral blood, obtained on day 0 of AZD1222 vaccination. The rearrangement uses TRBV6-1 and TRBJ2-5, with D perhaps TRBD1 (6 bases). CDR3 residues: CASSVGDTLFQETQYF. CDR3 nucleotides: TGTGCCAGCAGTGTAGGGGACACCCTATTCCAAGAGACCCAGTACTTC.